Below are 12 T cell receptor beta chains sequenced from a single sample in a study of OX40 agonist ivuxolimab in advanced cancers. Profiled with immunoSEQ multiplex PCR; TCRdb holds only in-frame clones, not every one. Here the sample spans approximately 73,000 clones, roughly 91% being singletons. The starting material was CD4+ or CD8+ T cells sorted from blood, obtained in a trial of the OX40 agonist ivuxolimab. These receptors came from an adult with an advanced solid tumor such as melanoma, head and neck, liver or kidney cancer.

The V gene is TRBV2, the J gene TRBJ1-4; D not resolved. CDR1 and CDR2 from the germline V gene are SNHLY and FYNNEI. The CDR3 totals 13 residues. Trimming shortened V by 6 bases and J by 8 bases, and 13 bases separated the two germline ends. CDR3 region: CASRRLNEEKLFF. In DNA, the CDR3 is TGTGCCAGCAGGCGGTTGAACGAAGAAAAACTGTTTTTT.

The J gene is TRBJ1-2, the V gene TRBV28, with unresolved D. Germline CDR1 MDHEN, CDR2 SYDVKM. There are 16 residues in the CDR3. V lost 7 bases, J lost 4 bases, and 22 bases lay in between. The DNA for the CDR3 is TGTGCCAGCACCCTAAGAAGTGGACTGGCGGCCTATGGCTACACCTTC. Translated: CASTLRSGLAAYGYTF.

The rearrangement joins TRBV27 to TRBJ2-3; no definite D call. The V end lost 5 bases, the J end lost 2 bases, and 11 bases lay between the germline ends. This CDR3 is 14 amino acids long. The germline gives CDR1 MNHEY, CDR2 SMNVEV (reference sequence). CDR3 loop: CASSDPTITDTQYF. CDR3 sequence (DNA): TGTGCCAGCAGTGATCCGACGATCACAGATACGCAGTATTTT.

This chain connects TRBV7-3 to TRBJ2-2; 9 nucleotides match TRBD1. The germline CDR1 and CDR2 sequences are SGHTA and FQGTGA. With 2 bases clipped from V and 1 base from J, the junction kept 2 bases outside the gene matches. The CDR3 runs to 16 residues. The CDR3 sequence: CASSLGGQGNTGELFF. The CDR3 region has the DNA TGTGCCAGCAGCTTAGGGGGACAGGGGAACACCGGGGAGCTGTTTTTT.

The rearrangement uses TRBV5-1 and TRBJ1-1, with 11 bases lining up with TRBD1. V lost 3 bases and J lost 2; bases outside the gene matches: 9. CDR3 size: 17 residues. CDR1 is SGHRS and CDR2 is YFSETQ in the germline V gene. The CDR3 sequence: CASSWNRDRGTNTEAFF. DNA for the CDR3: TGCGCCAGCAGCTGGAACCGGGACAGGGGGACCAACACTGAAGCTTTCTTT.

This clone was recorded a few times. The V and J genes are TRBV7-2 and TRBJ2-7; D gene unclear. CDR3 length: 11 residues. V lost 2 bases to trimming and J lost 3 bases, with 2 bases between them. Germline lookup yields CDR1 SGHTA and CDR2 FQGNSA. DNA of the CDR3: TGTGCCAGCAGCTTATTCTACGAGCAGTACTTC. Its translation is CASSLFYEQYF.

V is TRBV5-4 and J is TRBJ2-5; D is uncertain. The V end lost 2 bases, the J end lost 5 bases, and 7 bases lay between the germline ends. This CDR3 comprises 12 residues. Germline lookup yields CDR1 SGHNT and CDR2 YYREEE (reference sequence). DNA of the CDR3: TGTGCCAGCAGCTTTGGTGGGGAGACCCAGTACTTC. Its translation: CASSFGGETQYF.

This chain joins TRBV5-1 and TRBJ2-1; a weak D match, TRBD2 (5 bases). The CDR3 contains 15 residues. V dropped 1 base and J dropped 5 bases, with 13 bases sitting between them. Germline V gives CDR1 SGHRS, CDR2 YFSETQ. CDR3 sequence reads: CASSLWPGEHNEQFF. CDR3 coding DNA: TGCGCCAGCAGCTTGTGGCCCGGGGAGCACAATGAGCAGTTCTTC.

The rearrangement uses TRBV5-6 and TRBJ1-6, with D unclear. Germline values: CDR1 SGHDT, CDR2 YYEEEE. The CDR3 is 12 amino acids. Trimming took off 0 bases at V and 11 bases at J, with 6 bases between the two ends. CDR3 nucleotide sequence: TGTGCCAGCAGCTTGGGGCTTACACCCCTCCACTTT. Protein sequence: CASSLGLTPLHF. Filled out from reference TRBV5-6 and TRBJ1-6, the complete variable domain reads DAGVTQSPTHLIKTRGQQVTLRCSPKSGHDTVSWYQQALGQGPQFIFQYYEEEERQRGNFPDRFSGHQFPNYSSELNVNALLLGDSALYLCASSLGLTPLHFGNGTRLTVT.

The gene calls are TRBV5-1 and TRBJ2-5; D gene unclear. Germline assignment: CDR1 SGHRS and CDR2 YFSETQ. This CDR3 comprises 13 residues. V was shortened by 5 bases and J by 3 bases, with 11 bases between the two germline ends. For the CDR3, the DNA is TGCGCCAGCAGGATCTCGTGGGAAGAGACCCAGTACTTC. It is translated as CASRISWEETQYF.

V and J are TRBV29-1 and TRBJ1-1; 7 bases align to TRBD1. V lost 6 bases to trimming and J lost 9 bases; unmatched junction nucleotides: 4. Germline loops: CDR1 SQVTM, CDR2 ANQGSEA. The CDR3 covers 10 residues. In DNA, the CDR3 is TGCAGCGTGAGGGACAGCCAAGCTTTCTTT. Its translation is CSVRDSQAFF. Together with reference TRBV29-1 and TRBJ1-1, the CDR3 gives the full variable domain: SAVISQKPSRDICQRGTSLTIQCQVDSQVTMMFWYRQQPGQSLTLIATANQGSEATYESGFVIDKFPISRPNLTFSTLTVSNMSPEDSSIYLCSVRDSQAFFGQGTRLTVV.

The chain is built from TRBV7-3 and TRBJ2-3; D unclear. This CDR3 has 13 residues. Deletions cut 8 bases from V and 0 bases from J, with 9 bases between. Germline lookup yields CDR1 SGHTA and CDR2 FQGTGA. The CDR3 reads CASCHSSTDTQYF. DNA of the CDR3: TGTGCCAGCTGCCATTCTAGCACAGATACGCAGTATTTT.